This T cell receptor (beta chain) was recovered during a study of chemoradiotherapy in HPV16-positive cancers. General study points: Non-HPV-specific T cells did not expand in tumors during treatment, whereas candidate HPV-specific clones and E7-related motifs did. Only a couple of HPV16-positive patients supplied the functional HPV-specificity definition.

Germline values: CDR1 SEHNR, CDR2 FQNEAQ (reference sequence). The CDR3 totals 17 residues. Trimming at V came to 4 bases and at J to 3 bases, leaving 10 bases not matched to a gene. In its sample, this clone was seen a few times. Its specificity is not known. Over chemoradiotherapy, repertoires were sampled more than once. Clones were read by immunoSEQ multiplex PCR, and TCRdb kept only the in-frame ones, dropping some. The repertoire consists of about 10,000 clones, with 65% to 70% occurring once and the leading ten covering roughly 15%. The source is a human donor with HPV-associated anogenital cancer. The rearrangement links TRBV7-9 to TRBJ2-7, with 12 bases fitting TRBD2. Sampling was performed from a patient who underwent chemoradiotherapy. In nucleotides, the CDR3 is TGTGCCAGCAGCTCCCCTAGCGGGGGGGATATACTCTACGAGCAGTACTTC. Translated: CASSSPSGGDILYEQYF. The entire variable domain, with the rest obtained from reference TRBV7-9 and TRBJ2-7, is as follows: DTGVSQNPRHKITKRGQNVTFRCDPISEHNRLYWYRQTLGQGPEFLTYFQNEAQLEKSRLLSDRFSAERPKGSFSTLEIQRTEQGDSAMYLCASSSPSGGDILYEQYFGPGTRLTVT.